This passage covers 17 T cell receptor beta chains from one sample sequenced in a study of blood T cells in healthy people across ages. Combining a sample-barcoded 5' primer with a J-beta primer mix, a second PCR ran for roughly 6 to 11 cycles. TCRdb re-called the 5' RACE reads through MiXCR, storing one row per CDR3 protein. This sample has around 670,000 distinct CDR3 sequences, with about 30% found just once. The sequenced sample was blood. The receptor set was obtained from a woman older than 75 in good health.

J is TRBJ2-2 and V is TRBV7-7, with 8 bases identical to TRBD1. Germline assignment: CDR1 SSHAT and CDR2 FNYEAQ (reference sequence). Trimming cost V 4 bases and J 3 bases; bases outside gene matches: 4. The CDR3 covers 15 residues. The CDR3 reads CASSYDRGDTGELFF. The CDR3 DNA reads TGTGCCAGCAGCTACGACAGGGGTGACACCGGGGAGCTGTTTTTT.

This clonotype was picked up a small number of times. A clone one base away is much larger, so this may be a read error. The V call is TRBV19, the J call TRBJ2-6; unclear D gene. The CDR3 extends over 18 amino acids. Germline CDR1 and CDR2: LNHDA and SQIVND (reference sequence). The V gene lost 5 bases and the J gene lost 1 base, with 18 bases spanning the gap. The CDR3 DNA reads TGTGCCAGTAGTTTTGACACTTTCAGAAGATCTGGGGCCAACGTCCTGACTTTC. Translation: CASSFDTFRRSGANVLTF. Looking up the rest from reference TRBV19 and TRBJ2-6 gives the full variable domain: DGGITQSPKYLFRKEGQNVTLSCEQNLNHDAMYWYRQDPGQGLRLIYYSQIVNDFQKGDIAEGYSVSREKKESFPLTVTSAQKNPTAFYLCASSFDTFRRSGANVLTFGAGSRLTVL.

On this clonotype itself: A much larger clone lies one base from this, so it may be a read error. This chain connects TRBV20-1 to TRBJ2-3, with TRBD2 matching 7 bases. Germline-derived CDR1 and CDR2 are DFQATT and SNEGSKA (reference sequence). J lost 0 bases, V lost 5 bases, and 2 bases had no gene match. This CDR3 has 13 amino acids. The CDR3 spells CSAPSGSTDTQYF. In nucleotides, the CDR3 is TGCAGTGCTCCTAGCGGAAGCACAGATACGCAGTATTTT.

The table lists this clonotype with many counts. This chain links TRBV7-9 with TRBJ2-7, with D tentatively TRBD1 (6 bases). Germline loops: CDR1 SEHNR, CDR2 FQNEAQ (reference sequence). The CDR3 runs to 15 residues. Deletions cut 8 bases from V and 1 base from J, with 18 bases between. CDR3 nucleotide sequence: TGTGCCAGCTCGAGGGGGAGTTGGGATTCCTACGAGCAGTACTTC. This codes for CASSRGSWDSYEQYF.

V gene TRBV5-1 combines with J gene TRBJ1-5; D is uncertain. V was pared by 2 bases and J by 11 bases, with 11 bases between. Germline values: CDR1 SGHRS, CDR2 YFSETQ. The CDR3 runs to 12 residues. CDR3 region: CASSLSQETQHF. In DNA form, the CDR3 reads TGCGCCAGCAGCTTATCCCAAGAGACCCAGCATTTT.

Ten or more counts support this clonotype. The J gene is TRBJ1-2, the V gene TRBV7-2, with 9 bases that match TRBD1. J lost 2 bases, V lost 1 base, and 2 bases had no gene match. Germline CDR1 is SGHTA and CDR2 is FQGNSA. The CDR3 is 15 residues long. The chain's CDR3 is CASSLVGTGNYGYTF. In DNA, the CDR3 is TGTGCCAGCAGCTTAGTAGGGACAGGGAACTATGGCTACACCTTC.

This chain connects TRBV20-1 to TRBJ1-1; D gene unclear. V gave up 8 bases and J gave up 1 base, with 11 bases separating them. Germline V CDR1 and CDR2: DFQATT, SNEGSKA (reference sequence). The CDR3 spans 12 residues. CDR3 in DNA: TGCAGTCAGAGTAGAGGGAACACTGAAGCTTTCTTT. Its protein is CSQSRGNTEAFF.

The chain's CDR3 is CASSFAGQGPQYF. In nucleotides, the CDR3 is TGTGCCAGCAGCTTCGCGGGACAGGGGCCCCAGTACTTC. The chain combines TRBV7-2 with TRBJ2-7; 10 bases are shared with TRBD1. With 3 bases clipped from V and 10 bases from J, the junction kept 6 bases outside the gene matches. From germline, CDR1 is SGHTA and CDR2 FQGNSA. The CDR3 is 13 residues long. The complete variable domain, with remaining parts taken from reference TRBV7-2 and TRBJ2-7, reads GAGVSQSPSNKVTEKGKDVELRCDPISGHTALYWYRQSLGQGLEFLIYFQGNSAPDKSGLPSDRFSAERTGGSVSTLTIQRTQQEDSAVYLCASSFAGQGPQYFGPGTRLTVT.

In this sample, this clonotype turned up many times. This chain uses TRBV5-4 with TRBJ2-3; D perhaps matches TRBD2 (5 bases). Trimming pared 4 bases from V and 2 bases from J, leaving 17 bases between. The length of the CDR3 is 16 residues. CDR1 is SGHNT and CDR2 is YYREEE in the germline V gene (reference sequence). The CDR3 DNA is TGTGCCAGCAGCCCGCCCCGATCAGCGGCCACAGATACGCAGTATTTT. Translating gives CASSPPRSAATDTQYF. The complete variable domain, with remaining parts taken from reference TRBV5-4 and TRBJ2-3, reads ETGVTQSPTHLIKTRGQQVTLRCSSQSGHNTVSWYQQALGQGPQFIFQYYREEENGRGNFPPRFSGLQFPNYSSELNVNALELDDSALYLCASSPPRSAATDTQYFGPGTRLTVL.

In its sample, this clonotype was seen many times. The chain links TRBV20-1 to TRBJ2-2; a possible D gene is TRBD2 (6 bases). The CDR3 is made up of 15 amino acids. The V gene's germline CDR1 is DFQATT and CDR2 SNEGSKA (reference sequence). V lost 0 bases to trimming and J lost 4 bases, with 12 bases between them. CDR3 sequence reads: CSARERGIRTGELFF. The DNA of the CDR3 is TGCAGTGCTAGAGAACGGGGGATACGCACCGGGGAGCTGTTTTTT.

In this sample, this clonotype turned up a few times. The chain's CDR3 is CASRYAPDYGYTF. DNA of the CDR3: TGTGCCAGCAGGTACGCCCCGGATTACGGCTACACCTTC. The chain links TRBV6-2 or TRBV6-3 to TRBJ1-2; D is ambiguous. V lost 6 bases and J lost 8, with 16 bases in between. Germline CDR1 is MNHEY and CDR2 is SVGEGT. The CDR3 totals 13 residues.

The chain combines TRBV15 with TRBJ2-1; 11 bases are a match to TRBD2. This CDR3 region has 13 residues. Trimming cost V 5 bases and J 10 bases; bases outside gene matches: 4. Germline CDR1 is LNHNV and CDR2 is YYDKDF (reference sequence). Here the CDR3 reads CATSPGLAEEQFF. In DNA, the CDR3 is TGTGCCACCAGCCCGGGACTAGCGGAGGAGCAGTTCTTC.

The rearrangement links TRBV20-1 to TRBJ2-1, with unresolved D. CDR3 length equals 16 residues. Trimming shortened V by 6 bases and J by 9 bases, and 27 bases separated the two germline ends. Germline lookup yields CDR1 DFQATT and CDR2 SNEGSKA (reference sequence). CDR3 region: CSAKPQAVPRVGEQFF. CDR3 sequence (DNA): TGCAGTGCCAAGCCCCAGGCAGTCCCACGGGTTGGTGAGCAGTTCTTC.

With regard to this clonotype: This may arise from a read error, as a much more abundant clone is one base away. The V call is TRBV2, the J call TRBJ2-5; D possibly corresponds to TRBD2 (7 bases). This CDR3 is built from 16 residues. Germline CDR1 reads SNHLY; CDR2 reads FYNNEI. V lost 6 bases and J lost 2, with 19 bases in between. CDR3 region: CASRPSGAGVQETQYF. The CDR3 coding sequence is TGTGCCAGCAGACCATCGGGGGCGGGGGTTCAAGAGACCCAGTACTTC.

Comments on this clonotype: A much larger clone sits a single nucleotide away, making a read error possible. Written as DNA, the CDR3 is TGTGCCAGCAGCAGAGGACTAGCGGGGTCCTACGGGCAGTACTTC. Protein product: CASSRGLAGSYGQYF. The chain joins TRBV9 to TRBJ2-5, with TRBD2 identical over 12 bases. From germline, CDR1 is SGDLS and CDR2 YYNGEE. The CDR3 has 15 residues. V gave up 4 bases and J gave up 11 bases; unmatched junction bases: 12.

The chain joins TRBV5-1 to TRBJ2-5; the match to TRBD2 covers 14 bases. J was trimmed by 11 bases and V by 4 bases; bases with no gene match: 10. Germline CDR1 SGHRS, CDR2 YFSETQ. This CDR3 region has 15 residues. CDR3 bases: TGCGCCAGCAGCCCGGGGACTAGCGGGGGTCTGGGGCAGTACTTC. Translation: CASSPGTSGGLGQYF.

A word on this clonotype: Relative to the germline gene, one junction end is altered; a read error may explain this. The chain combines TRBV7-7 with TRBJ2-1, with 8 bases fitting TRBD2. The CDR3 is 16 amino acids. Germline-derived CDR1 and CDR2 are SSHAT and FNYEAQ (reference sequence). The CDR3 sequence: CASSLVPQRELGEQFF. The CDR3 DNA follows: TGTGCTAGCAGCTTAGTCCCCCAGCGGGAGTTAGGTGAGCAGTTCTTC.